The 24 T cell receptor beta chains presented below share a single source sample, sequenced in a study of shared clonotypes between healthy human individuals. Sequencing used immunoSEQ multiplex PCR; TCRdb keeps in-frame clones, though not all of them. The table records about a million clones, about 70% of them present only once. The sequencing input was memory CD4+ T cells sorted from blood. Subset reported: CD45RA-negative fraction. These receptors originate from a man aged 18-30 years in good health.

The rearrangement uses TRBV5-1 and TRBJ1-6; tentatively, D is TRBD1 (6 bases). The germline gives CDR1 SGHRS, CDR2 YFSETQ. The CDR3 loop spans 16 amino acids. Deletions cut 1 base from V and 7 bases from J, with 15 bases between. CDR3 sequence: CASSLNPGVLNSPLHF. The CDR3, as DNA: TGCGCCAGCAGCTTGAATCCAGGGGTCCTGAATTCACCCCTCCACTTT.

The chain links TRBV9 to TRBJ2-1; D might be TRBD2 (5 bases). The CDR3 is made up of 15 amino acids. Trimming left V 0 bases short and J 4 bases short, with 11 bases between. Germline loops: CDR1 SGDLS, CDR2 YYNGEE. The chain's CDR3 is CASSVAESGYNEQFF. The CDR3 nucleotides read TGTGCCAGCAGCGTAGCGGAAAGCGGATACAATGAGCAGTTCTTC.

This clone was counted only a few times. The chain combines TRBV18 with TRBJ2-1; D ambiguous. The V gene's germline CDR1 is KGHSH and CDR2 LQKENI. V dropped 0 bases and J dropped 7 bases, with 10 bases sitting between them. The length of the CDR3 is 14 residues. The CDR3 region is CASSPPFPLNEQFF. CDR3 DNA sequence: TGTGCCAGCTCACCACCTTTTCCACTAAATGAGCAGTTCTTC.

The chain uses TRBV4-1 and TRBJ1-4, with D possibly matching TRBD1 (5 bases). The germline CDR1 and CDR2 sequences are MGHRA and YSYEKL. Trimming removed 2 bases from V and 0 bases from J, with 16 bases in between. CDR3 length: 18 amino acids. CDR3 DNA sequence: TGCGCCAGCAGCCAACAAGGGACGCTCGGGGCAACTAATGAAAAACTGTTTTTT. Amino acids: CASSQQGTLGATNEKLFF.

J is TRBJ1-3 and V is TRBV28; 7 positions agree with TRBD1. The CDR3 totals 17 residues. The V gene end was trimmed by 5 bases and the J gene end by 0 bases; junction bases not matched to a gene: 10. Germline CDR1 and CDR2: MDHEN and SYDVKM. The CDR3: CASSPRQGRSSGNTIYF. CDR3 nucleotides: TGTGCCAGCAGTCCTAGACAGGGAAGAAGCTCTGGAAACACCATATATTTT. Combining the CDR3 with reference TRBV28 and TRBJ1-3 gives the whole variable domain DVKVTQSSRYLVKRTGEKVFLECVQDMDHENMFWYRQDPGLGLRLIYFSYDVKMKEKGDIPEGYSVSREKKERFSLILESASTNQTSMYLCASSPRQGRSSGNTIYFGEGSWLTVV.

The chain recombines TRBV4-3 with TRBJ1-5; 8 bases fit TRBD1. Germline V gene lookup returns CDR1 LGHNA and CDR2 YSLEER. The CDR3 spans 13 residues. J gave up 5 bases and V 6 bases, and 3 bases lay outside the gene matches. CDR3 nucleotide sequence: TGCGCCAGCAGTCCGGACAGGGATCAGCCCCAGCATTTT. The encoded protein is CASSPDRDQPQHF.

This clone was seen only once. V is TRBV19 and J is TRBJ1-2, with D perhaps TRBD1 (6 bases). CDR3 length: 16 amino acids. Deletions cut 3 bases from V and 3 bases from J, with 17 bases between. CDR1 is LNHDA and CDR2 is SQIVND in the germline V gene (reference sequence). The CDR3 DNA is TGTGCCAGTAGTATCGGAGGCACGGGGGCCGACTATGGCTACACCTTC. It specifies CASSIGGTGADYGYTF.

This clone appeared a single time. CDR3: CASSEAELAGVNSKEQYF. CDR3 nucleotides: TGTGCCAGCAGTGAAGCGGAACTAGCGGGAGTTAATAGTAAGGAGCAGTACTTC. The rearrangement uses TRBV6-1 and TRBJ2-7; 11 bases line up with TRBD2. Germline V gives CDR1 MNHNS, CDR2 SASEGT. The V segment lost 0 bases and the J segment 7 bases; nucleotides outside the gene matches: 14. The CDR3 totals 18 residues.

A word on this clone: Distinct nucleotide sequences in the sample also encode this CDR3. The chain links TRBV7-2 to TRBJ2-7, with TRBD2 matching 8 bases. Germline-derived CDR1 and CDR2 are SGHTA and FQGNSA. V shed 4 bases, J shed 4 bases, and the junction held 6 bases outside the gene matches. CDR3 length equals 14 residues. As DNA, the CDR3 is TGTGCCAGCAGCTCCGGGACTAGTGGGTACGAGCAGTACTTC. Translating it yields CASSSGTSGYEQYF.

This clone was seen a few times. This chain connects TRBV6-5 to TRBJ2-3; TRBD2 is a possible D gene (5 bases). Trimming removed 6 bases from V and 5 bases from J, with 12 bases in between. Germline values: CDR1 MNHEY, CDR2 SVGAGI. This CDR3 has 13 residues. The CDR3 DNA follows: TGTGCCAGCAGACTAGTCCCCCAAGATACGCAGTATTTT. It codes for CASRLVPQDTQYF.

There are a few counts of this clone. V and J are TRBV27 and TRBJ1-6; a weak D match, TRBD1 (5 bases). Trimming pared 6 bases from V and 6 bases from J, leaving 15 bases between. CDR1 and CDR2 from the germline V gene are MNHEY and SMNVEV (reference sequence). The CDR3 is 15 residues long. CDR3 DNA: TGTGCCAGCAGGCCCGCGGGGGTGGGTAATTCACCCCTCCACTTT. This translates into CASRPAGVGNSPLHF.

The chain carries TRBV25-1 and TRBJ2-5; 14 bases map to TRBD2. The CDR3 runs 16 residues. The V gene end was trimmed by 4 bases and the J gene end by 1 base; junction bases not matched to a gene: 2. Germline V lookup: CDR1 MGHDK, CDR2 SYGVNS. The CDR3 is CASSAGTSGGQETQYF. CDR3 sequence (DNA): TGTGCCAGCAGTGCCGGGACTAGCGGGGGCCAAGAGACCCAGTACTTC.

A word on this clone: Mismatch with germline at one junction end may stem from a read error. The chain links TRBV7-7 to TRBJ2-5, with D perhaps TRBD1 or TRBD2 (6 bases each). CDR1 and CDR2 (germline): SSHAT, FNYEAQ (reference sequence). This CDR3 is built from 14 residues. The CDR3 protein is CASSLTGAEETQYF. The CDR3 DNA is TGTGCTAGCAGCTTAACGGGGGCTGAAGAGACCCAGTACTTC.

This clone was detected only once. Other DNA sequences from this sample encode an identical CDR3 as well. The gene calls are TRBV7-2 and TRBJ1-5, with a tentative D call TRBD1 (5 bases). The V gene's germline CDR1 is SGHTA and CDR2 FQGNSA. V was shortened by 4 bases and J by 6 bases, with 10 bases between the two germline ends. This CDR3 contains 13 residues. The CDR3 region has the DNA TGTGCCAGCAGCTCTCAGGGAGGTCAGCCCCAGCATTTT. It translates to CASSSQGGQPQHF.

V gene TRBV19 combines with J gene TRBJ1-2; possible D gene TRBD1, 5 bases. From germline, CDR1 is LNHDA and CDR2 SQIVND (reference sequence). Trimming took off 6 bases at V and 1 base at J, with 9 bases between the two ends. The CDR3 covers 13 residues. The CDR3 spells CASRGTVNYGYTF. The DNA of the CDR3 is TGTGCCAGTAGAGGGACGGTTAACTATGGCTACACCTTC.

The CDR3 coding sequence is TGTGCCAGCAGGAAGGACTCTGGAAACACCATATATTTT. This sequence encodes CASRKDSGNTIYF. This chain uses TRBV2 with TRBJ1-3; D is undetermined. V was shortened by 6 bases and J by 0 bases, with 6 bases between the two germline ends. This CDR3 contains 13 residues. Per the germline V gene, CDR1 is SNHLY and CDR2 is FYNNEI.

CDR3 nucleotides: TGTGCCAGCAAGGGGCCCCCCTATGGCTACACCTTC. It is translated as CASKGPPYGYTF. V gene TRBV13 combines with J gene TRBJ1-2; D perhaps matches TRBD1 (5 bases). The CDR3 loop spans 12 amino acids. Trimming cost V 7 bases and J 4 bases, with 10 bases left between them. The germline V gene encodes CDR1 PRHDT and CDR2 FYEKMQ (reference sequence).

The sample holds a few counts of this clone. The rearrangement links TRBV19 to TRBJ1-2, with TRBD1 matching over 9 bases. The J segment lost 4 bases and the V segment lost 5 bases, leaving 5 bases of the junction unmatched. Germline-derived CDR1 and CDR2 are LNHDA and SQIVND (reference sequence). CDR3 length equals 14 residues. CDR3 loop: CASSGQGSSYGYTF. The CDR3 nucleotides are TGTGCCAGTAGTGGACAGGGGAGCAGCTATGGCTACACCTTC.

This clone was detected a few times. V gene TRBV19 combines with J gene TRBJ1-2; D is unclear. Germline CDR1 and CDR2: LNHDA and SQIVND (reference sequence). This CDR3 region has 15 residues. The V gene lost 6 bases and the J gene lost 1 base, with 15 bases spanning the gap. CDR3 in DNA: TGTGCCAGTAGGCTGGACGGAACCGATAACTATGGCTACACCTTC. It is translated as CASRLDGTDNYGYTF.

This clone was detected only a few times. V usage is TRBV5-1 and J usage is TRBJ2-4, with D perhaps TRBD1 (5 bases). V was cut by 7 bases and J by 0 bases, with 14 bases left in between. Per germline, CDR1 SGHRS and CDR2 YFSETQ. This CDR3 has 15 amino acids. CDR3 nucleotide sequence: TGCGCCAGCTCGGGTCCGGACACAGCCAAAAACATTCAGTACTTC. Its translation is CASSGPDTAKNIQYF.

The rearrangement joins TRBV2 to TRBJ2-1; no clear D gene. Between the trimmed V and J ends, which lost 4 bases and 7 bases, there was a span of 8 bases. This CDR3 is 12 amino acids long. The V gene's germline CDR1 is SNHLY and CDR2 FYNNEI. The CDR3 loop is CASSVFINEQFF. CDR3 coding DNA: TGTGCCAGCAGTGTGTTCATAAATGAGCAGTTCTTC.

This clone was seen only a few times. The chain couples TRBV30 to TRBJ2-1; 14 bases match TRBD2. Germline assignment: CDR1 GTSNPN and CDR2 SVGIG (reference sequence). The CDR3 contains 15 residues. J was trimmed by 6 bases and V by 5 bases; bases with no gene match: 6. CDR3 region: CAWARLAGGPNEQFF. In nucleotides, the CDR3 is TGTGCCTGGGCCAGACTAGCGGGGGGGCCCAATGAGCAGTTCTTC. Drawing the rest from reference TRBV30 and TRBJ2-1, the complete variable domain is SQTIHQWPATLVQPVGSPLSLECTVEGTSNPNLYWYRQAAGRGLQLLFYSVGIGQISSEVPQNLSASRPQDRQFILSSKKLLLSDSGFYLCAWARLAGGPNEQFFGPGTRLTVL.

The chain uses TRBV27 and TRBJ1-6; D not resolved. Per germline, CDR1 MNHEY and CDR2 SMNVEV (reference sequence). V lost 8 bases and J 5 bases, leaving 13 bases between the germline ends. The CDR3 loop spans 14 amino acids. The CDR3 nucleotides are TGTGCCAGCGGGCGGGCGGGCGATAATTCACCCCTCCACTTT. As protein: CASGRAGDNSPLHF.

The V and J genes are TRBV5-1 and TRBJ1-1; maybe TRBD1 (6 bases). The CDR3 is made up of 14 amino acids. The germline gives CDR1 SGHRS, CDR2 YFSETQ. V lost 7 bases and J lost 1, with 14 bases in between. The DNA of the CDR3 is TGCGCCAGCGGGATCGGGGGCTCGAACACTGAAGCTTTCTTT. It encodes CASGIGGSNTEAFF. Full variable domain (outside the CDR3, taken from reference TRBV5-1 and TRBJ1-1): KAGVTQTPRYLIKTRGQQVTLSCSPISGHRSVSWYQQTPGQGLQFLFEYFSETQRNKGNFPGRFSGRQFSNSRSEMNVSTLELGDSALYLCASGIGGSNTEAFFGQGTRLTVV.